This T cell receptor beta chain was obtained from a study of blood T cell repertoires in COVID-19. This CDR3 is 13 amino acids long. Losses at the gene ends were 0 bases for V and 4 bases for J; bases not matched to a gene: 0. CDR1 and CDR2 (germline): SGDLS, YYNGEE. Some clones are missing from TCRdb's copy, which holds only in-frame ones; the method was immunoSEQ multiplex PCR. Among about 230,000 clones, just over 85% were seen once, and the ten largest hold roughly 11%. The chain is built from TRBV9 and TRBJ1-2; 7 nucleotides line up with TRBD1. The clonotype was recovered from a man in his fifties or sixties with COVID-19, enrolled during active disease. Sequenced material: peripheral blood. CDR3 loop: CASSVGDSYGYTF. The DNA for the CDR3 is TGTGCCAGCAGCGTAGGGGACAGCTATGGCTACACCTTC.